The source of this TCR beta chain is a study of blood T cells in healthy people across ages. Study information: Template switching captured about one barcoded beta molecule per two T cells.

The CDR3 contains 13 residues. V gave up 7 bases and J gave up 8 bases; unmatched junction bases: 7. CDR1 MNHEY and CDR2 SVGAGI come from the germline V gene. Every participating donor contributed 8 to 10 milliliters of peripheral blood through a draw. Worth noting for this clonotype: Antigen unknown.

A second PCR, run for roughly 7 to 12 cycles, used a sample-barcoded 5' primer plus a J-beta primer mix. In TCRdb, the 5' RACE reads were re-called with MiXCR into one record per CDR3 protein. Of 1.5 million to 2 million distinct CDR3 sequences in the sample, around 50% were seen once. Points from the study as a whole: Strong correlation was found linking TCR beta diversity to naive T cell percentage. Naive CD4+ cells and diversity were both higher in long-lived donors than in aged donors.

This sequence originates from a woman aged 40 to 50 in good health. V and J are TRBV6-5 and TRBJ2-1; 8 bases fit TRBD2. The sequencing sample was made of blood. The CDR3 DNA follows: TGTGCCAGCACAAAAACGGGGGGGCATGAGCAGTTCTTC. Translating gives CASTKTGGHEQFF.